This entry lists 17 T cell receptor beta chains sequenced from one sample in a study of blood T cell repertoires in COVID-19 (dated by TCRdb to between 2020 and 2021). Libraries were constructed by the immunoSEQ multiplex PCR assay. TCRdb took over this immuneACCESS table, retaining in-frame rearrangements with V and J assigned. Such tables are incomplete; in checked studies, under half of the missing clones stem from an unresolved V gene, and the remainder is unexplained. The sample data list some 83,000 clones, and roughly 87% of these were observed just once. The ten largest clonotypes hold roughly 5.3% of the sample. Sequenced material: peripheral blood. These receptors were taken from a woman of 80 years or more with active or convalescent COVID-19.

The chain combines TRBV7-2 with TRBJ2-4; tentative D call: TRBD2 (5 bases). The CDR3 is made up of 14 amino acids. The V and J ends lost 5 bases and 3 bases respectively, with 11 bases between them. Germline CDR1 SGHTA, CDR2 FQGNSA. The CDR3 is CASSPRGGKNIQYF. CDR3 DNA: TGTGCCAGCAGCCCCCGAGGAGGCAAAAACATTCAGTACTTC.

V and J are TRBV15 and TRBJ1-2; D might be TRBD1 (6 bases). The ends were cut back, 1 base at V and 5 bases at J, with 8 bases in the middle. The CDR3 runs 13 residues. Germline loops: CDR1 LNHNV, CDR2 YYDKDF (reference sequence). CDR3 nucleotide sequence: TGTGCCACCAGCAGAGGGCAGGGGTATGGCTACACCTTC. As protein: CATSRGQGYGYTF.

The genes are TRBV27 and TRBJ2-1; tentative D call: TRBD1 (6 bases). The V and J ends lost 2 bases and 1 base respectively, with 9 bases between them. Germline lookup yields CDR1 MNHEY and CDR2 SMNVEV (reference sequence). This CDR3 comprises 15 residues. The CDR3 region has the DNA TGTGCCAGCAGTTTAGGGGGCGGGTCCTACAATGAGCAGTTCTTC. It specifies CASSLGGGSYNEQFF.

This chain links TRBV19 with TRBJ1-1; D gene uncertain. Germline V gene lookup returns CDR1 LNHDA and CDR2 SQIVND (reference sequence). This CDR3 contains 14 residues. V dropped 6 bases and J dropped 5 bases, with 16 bases sitting between them. The CDR3: CASRSPPRGTEAFF. CDR3 bases: TGTGCCAGTAGGTCACCCCCTAGAGGGACTGAAGCTTTCTTT.

This clone turned up a few times. The V call is TRBV6-6, the J call TRBJ2-2; 8 positions match TRBD2. Germline lookup yields CDR1 MNHNY and CDR2 SVGAGI (reference sequence). This CDR3 contains 16 residues. V trimming: 5 bases; J trimming: 7 bases; junction bases outside the gene matches: 12. DNA for the CDR3: TGTGCCAGCAGTACATTAGCGGGGAGGGGGAGCGGGGAGCTGTTTTTT. Residues: CASSTLAGRGSGELFF.

J is TRBJ1-2 and V is TRBV11-2; 7 bases line up with TRBD1. Per the germline V gene, CDR1 is SGHAT and CDR2 is FQNNGV. V trimming: 1 base; J trimming: 8 bases; junction bases outside the gene matches: 16. The CDR3 totals 17 residues. The DNA for the CDR3 is TGTGCCAGCAGCTTAGGGGTGAGACAGGGTATGGCGTCGGGCTACACCTTC. It yields the protein CASSLGVRQGMASGYTF.

This chain links TRBV7-2 with TRBJ1-1; 7 bases fit TRBD1. This CDR3 has 13 amino acids. CDR1 and CDR2 (germline): SGHTA, FQGNSA. V gave up 7 bases and J gave up 9 bases; unmatched junction bases: 11. This CDR3 is CASTKGTAGKAFF. CDR3 nucleotide sequence: TGTGCCAGCACCAAGGGGACAGCCGGGAAAGCTTTCTTT.

The chain recombines TRBV7-2 with TRBJ1-1; weak D call: TRBD1 (5 bases). CDR3 length: 14 amino acids. Germline V gene sequence: CDR1 SGHTA, CDR2 FQGNSA. V lost 4 bases and J 3 bases, leaving 12 bases between the germline ends. This chain's CDR3 is CASSSGGGYTEAFF. As DNA, the CDR3 is TGTGCCAGCAGCTCCGGGGGGGGATACACTGAAGCTTTCTTT.

V is TRBV18 and J is TRBJ2-7; 10 nucleotides line up with TRBD2. The CDR3 extends over 16 amino acids. Trimming at V came to 3 bases and at J to 6 bases, leaving 11 bases not matched to a gene. Germline V gives CDR1 KGHSH, CDR2 LQKENI. CDR3 loop: CASSPPGGLAGAEQYF. The CDR3 DNA reads TGTGCCAGCTCACCCCCGGGAGGGCTAGCGGGGGCCGAGCAGTACTTC. The entire variable domain, with the rest obtained from reference TRBV18 and TRBJ2-7, is as follows: NAGVMQNPRHLVRRRGQEARLRCSPMKGHSHVYWYRQLPEEGLKFMVYLQKENIIDESGMPKERFSAEFPKEGPSILRIQQVVRGDSAAYFCASSPPGGLAGAEQYFGPGTRLTVT.

The chain joins TRBV12-3 or TRBV12-4 to TRBJ1-6, with D unclear. V gave up 5 bases and J gave up 6 bases, with 2 bases separating them. The CDR3 extends over 11 amino acids. In DNA, the CDR3 is TGTGCCAGCAGTCGTAATTCACCCCTCCACTTT. This sequence encodes CASSRNSPLHF.

This chain uses TRBV28 with TRBJ2-7, with D possibly TRBD2 on 6 matching bases. This CDR3 contains 14 residues. V shed 1 base and J shed 6 bases, with 13 bases lying between them. Per germline, CDR1 MDHEN and CDR2 SYDVKM. The CDR3 region is CASSLYLLAAEQYF. The CDR3, as DNA: TGTGCCAGCAGTTTATATTTACTAGCTGCCGAGCAGTACTTC.

The rearrangement uses TRBV6-5 and TRBJ1-2; TRBD1 aligns across 10 bases. The CDR3 is made up of 14 amino acids. CDR1 and CDR2 from the germline V gene are MNHEY and SVGAGI. V gave up 6 bases and J gave up 3 bases; unmatched junction bases: 4. The CDR3: CASSRQGAHYGYTF. CDR3 coding DNA: TGTGCCAGCAGCCGACAGGGGGCACACTATGGCTACACCTTC.

V usage is TRBV19 and J usage is TRBJ2-3; 10 positions match TRBD2. The V segment lost 10 bases and the J segment 0 bases; nucleotides outside the gene matches: 7. Germline lookup yields CDR1 LNHDA and CDR2 SQIVND (reference sequence). This CDR3 has 15 residues. Written as DNA, the CDR3 is TGTGCCACGAGACTAGCGGGCCCTAGCACAGATACGCAGTATTTT. This sequence encodes CATRLAGPSTDTQYF.

With regard to this clone: At one end the junction does not follow the germline gene, possibly because of a read error. The chain recombines TRBV7-7 with TRBJ2-5, with 14 bases identical to TRBD2. This CDR3 has 17 amino acids. In germline, CDR1 is SSHAT, CDR2 FNYEAQ (reference sequence). CDR3 nucleotides: TGTGCTAGCAGCTCCGGGACTAGCGGGAGAGGGGGAGAGACCCAGTACTTC. Protein: CASSSGTSGRGGETQYF.

The chain has TRBV28 and TRBJ2-5; the D gene is possibly TRBD2 (7 bases). Germline V CDR1 and CDR2: MDHEN, SYDVKM. V shed 2 bases and J shed 5 bases, with 21 bases lying between them. This CDR3 region has 17 residues. The CDR3 region has the DNA TGTGCCAGCAGTTTACCCGCCTTAGGGGGGGGGCCGGAGACCCAGTACTTC. Translation gives CASSLPALGGGPETQYF. The variable domain in full, completed from reference TRBV28 and TRBJ2-5, reads DVKVTQSSRYLVKRTGEKVFLECVQDMDHENMFWYRQDPGLGLRLIYFSYDVKMKEKGDIPEGYSVSREKKERFSLILESASTNQTSMYLCASSLPALGGGPETQYFGPGTRLLVL.

The CDR3 here is CASSLGLAGAGETQYF. CDR3 coding DNA: TGTGCCAGCAGCTTAGGACTAGCGGGGGCGGGAGAGACCCAGTACTTC. This chain joins TRBV7-2 and TRBJ2-5; 12 bases are a match to TRBD2. Trimming removed 1 base from V and 4 bases from J; junction bases left unmatched: 4. Germline CDR1 reads SGHTA; CDR2 reads FQGNSA. The length of the CDR3 is 16 residues.

The J gene is TRBJ2-7, the V gene TRBV9, with TRBD1 as a possible D gene (6 bases). The ends were cut back, 3 bases at V and 2 bases at J, with 12 bases in the middle. There are 14 residues in the CDR3. Germline V gives CDR1 SGDLS, CDR2 YYNGEE. The CDR3 is CASSAQGPTYEQYF. The CDR3 DNA sequence: TGTGCCAGCAGCGCCCAGGGGCCGACCTACGAGCAGTACTTC.